This T cell receptor (beta chain) was identified during a study of cytomegalovirus exposure and HLA in healthy donors. Study findings and constraints: Most TCR sequences showed up rarely, but some public TCRs showed up in many donors.

Using immunoSEQ multiplex PCR, the repertoire was profiled, and TCRdb retains in-frame clones only, with some absent. The table records 60,000 to 90,000 clones, around 85% of them present only once. This clone was seen just once. The antigen is undetermined. The sequence derives from a young man in good health and CMV-seronegative. The sequencing sample was made of PBMCs.

CDR3 sequence reads: CASSDQGASGGYNEQFF. The CDR3 DNA sequence: TGTGCCAGCAGTGACCAAGGTGCTAGCGGGGGTTACAATGAGCAGTTCTTC. The chain carries TRBV6-4 and TRBJ2-1; 10 bases align to TRBD2. The CDR3 extends over 17 amino acids. Trimming removed 2 bases from V and 4 bases from J; junction bases left unmatched: 8. The V gene's germline CDR1 is MRHNA and CDR2 SNTAGT.